This T cell receptor beta chain was identified during a study of cytomegalovirus exposure and HLA in healthy donors. The study's findings and limits: TRBV6-2, TRBV6-3 and some other V segments were excluded as indistinguishable. Confirmation was obtained in vitro that a few CMV-associated chains are specific for CMV antigens.

The CDR3 has 15 residues. From germline, CDR1 is SGHRS and CDR2 YFSETQ. V was pared by 3 bases and J by 1 base, with 13 bases between. The count of this clone is one. No antigen is known for it. It was with 60 Vbeta and 13 Jbeta primers that the PCR ran. Method: immunoSEQ multiplex PCR; TCRdb's copy keeps in-frame clones and lacks some. The sample yields 100,000 to 150,000 clones, 77% seen once. Sequenced: PBMCs. The TCR originated in a male donor in good health and CMV-seropositive. The J gene is TRBJ1-1, the V gene TRBV5-1, with D possibly TRBD1 on 5 matching bases. CDR3 residues: CASSWGGTGNTEAFF. Written as DNA, the CDR3 is TGCGCCAGCAGCTGGGGCGGGACGGGGAACACTGAAGCTTTCTTT.